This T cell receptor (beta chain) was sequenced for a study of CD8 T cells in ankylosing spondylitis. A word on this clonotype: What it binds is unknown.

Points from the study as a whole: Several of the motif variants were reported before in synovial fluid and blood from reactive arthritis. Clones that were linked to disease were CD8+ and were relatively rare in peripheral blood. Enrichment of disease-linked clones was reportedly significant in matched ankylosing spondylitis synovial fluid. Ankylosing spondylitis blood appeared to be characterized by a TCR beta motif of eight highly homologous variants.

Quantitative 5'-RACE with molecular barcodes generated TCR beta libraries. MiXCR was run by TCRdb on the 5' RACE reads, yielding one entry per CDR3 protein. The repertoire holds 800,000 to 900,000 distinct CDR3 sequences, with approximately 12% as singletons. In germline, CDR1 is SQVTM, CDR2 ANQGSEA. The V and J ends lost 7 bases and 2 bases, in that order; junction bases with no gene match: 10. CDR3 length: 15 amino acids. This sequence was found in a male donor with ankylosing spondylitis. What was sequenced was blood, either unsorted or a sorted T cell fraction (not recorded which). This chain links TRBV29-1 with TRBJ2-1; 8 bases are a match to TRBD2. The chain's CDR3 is CSGLDTSGPYNEQFF. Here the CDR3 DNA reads TGCAGCGGGCTGGACACTAGCGGCCCCTACAATGAGCAGTTCTTC.